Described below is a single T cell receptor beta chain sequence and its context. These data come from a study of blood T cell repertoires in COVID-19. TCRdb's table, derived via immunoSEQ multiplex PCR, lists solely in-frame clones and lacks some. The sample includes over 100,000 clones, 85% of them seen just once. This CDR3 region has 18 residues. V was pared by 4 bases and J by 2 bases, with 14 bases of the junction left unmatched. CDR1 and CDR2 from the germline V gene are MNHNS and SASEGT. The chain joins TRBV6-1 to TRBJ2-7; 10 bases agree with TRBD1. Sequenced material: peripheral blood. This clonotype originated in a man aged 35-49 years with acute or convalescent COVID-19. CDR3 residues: CASSGLPGQGPRAYEQYF. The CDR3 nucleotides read TGTGCCAGCAGTGGACTCCCGGGACAGGGGCCTCGGGCCTACGAGCAGTACTTC.